A single sample is the source of the 30 T cell receptor beta chains below, sequenced in a study of OX40 agonist ivuxolimab in advanced cancers. The library was built by means of the immunoSEQ multiplex PCR assay. The clones in this table, taken by TCRdb from immuneACCESS, are in-frame only. Not every clone is retained; where verified, under half of the shortfall comes from an unresolved V gene, and the cause of the rest is unknown. The sample table lists about 35,000 clones, approximately 90% of them with a count of one. The top ten constitute about 33% of the sample. The material was CD4+ or CD8+ T cells sorted from blood, obtained in a trial of the OX40 agonist ivuxolimab. The source of these receptors is an adult with an advanced solid tumor such as melanoma, head and neck, liver or kidney cancer.

The chain links TRBV9 to TRBJ2-1, with unresolved D. Looked up from germline, CDR1 is SGDLS and CDR2 is YYNGEE. V was trimmed by 4 bases and J by 3 bases, leaving 8 bases between them. The CDR3 extends over 13 amino acids. Written as DNA, the CDR3 is TGTGCCAGCAGCCCTCGAGACTACAATGAGCAGTTCTTC. This encodes CASSPRDYNEQFF.

The chain is built from TRBV7-9 and TRBJ2-3; D unresolved. Germline CDR1 reads SEHNR; CDR2 reads FQNEAQ (reference sequence). V shed 5 bases and J shed 0 bases, with 9 bases lying between them. The CDR3 loop spans 14 amino acids. This chain's CDR3 is CASSPLDSTDTQYF. The CDR3, as DNA: TGTGCCAGCAGCCCTCTCGACAGCACAGATACGCAGTATTTT.

V is TRBV5-8 and J is TRBJ2-3, with D tentatively TRBD1 (5 bases). The germline V gene has CDR1 SGHTS and CDR2 YDEGEE. Trimming pared 4 bases from V and 6 bases from J, leaving 27 bases between. There are 18 residues in the CDR3. Here the CDR3 reads CASSTLWGTLGQEDTQYF. The CDR3 coding sequence is TGTGCCAGCAGCACCTTGTGGGGCACTCTAGGCCAGGAGGATACGCAGTATTTT.

CDR3 sequence reads: CASSSIMGTANTGELFF. The CDR3 region has the DNA TGTGCCAGCAGCTCGATTATGGGGACAGCGAACACCGGGGAGCTGTTTTTT. The chain employs TRBV11-2 and TRBJ2-2, with 7 bases identical to TRBD1. The CDR3 covers 17 residues. With 4 bases clipped from V and 0 bases from J, the junction kept 8 bases outside the gene matches. Germline V gene data show CDR1 as SGHAT and CDR2 as FQNNGV.

This chain connects TRBV28 to TRBJ2-5, with D unclear. The CDR3 sequence is 13 residues long. Between the trimmed V and J ends, which lost 7 bases and 8 bases, there was a span of 17 bases. CDR1 and CDR2 (germline): MDHEN, SYDVKM. Here the CDR3 reads CASTLGVDVTQYF. In DNA, the CDR3 is TGTGCCAGCACCCTTGGAGTCGATGTAACCCAGTACTTC.

This clone was seen a single time. The chain has TRBV4-2 and TRBJ2-7; 7 nucleotides align to TRBD2. Per germline, CDR1 LGHNA and CDR2 YNFKEQ. CDR3 size: 17 residues. V shed 0 bases, J shed 2 bases, and the junction held 10 bases outside the gene matches. This CDR3 reads CASSQEGGGRVTYEQYF. The CDR3 bases are TGTGCCAGCAGCCAAGAGGGGGGAGGGAGGGTGACCTACGAGCAGTACTTC.

The chain has TRBV10-3 and TRBJ2-1; no definite D call. Between the trimmed V and J ends, which lost 0 bases and 4 bases, there was a span of 10 bases. The germline V gene has CDR1 ENHRY and CDR2 SYGVKD. The CDR3 runs 15 residues. The CDR3 region has the DNA TGTGCCATCAGTGAGTCGATGGGCAGTTACAATGAGCAGTTCTTC. Its translation: CAISESMGSYNEQFF.

This chain joins TRBV19 and TRBJ1-1; a possible D gene is TRBD1 (5 bases). Trimming stripped 8 bases from V and 6 bases from J, with 13 bases between. Germline CDR1 reads LNHDA; CDR2 reads SQIVND (reference sequence). CDR3 length equals 12 residues. CDR3 residues: CASGQGRSEAFF. CDR3 bases: TGTGCCAGTGGACAAGGTAGGTCTGAAGCTTTCTTT. Full variable domain (missing parts from reference TRBV19 and TRBJ1-1): DGGITQSPKYLFRKEGQNVTLSCEQNLNHDAMYWYRQDPGQGLRLIYYSQIVNDFQKGDIAEGYSVSREKKESFPLTVTSAQKNPTAFYLCASGQGRSEAFFGQGTRLTVV.

J is TRBJ2-5 and V is TRBV28; TRBD2 aligns across 10 bases. The trim removed 4 bases at V and 1 base at J, leaving 15 bases unmatched. Germline lookup yields CDR1 MDHEN and CDR2 SYDVKM. The CDR3 has 19 residues. The CDR3 bases are TGTGCCAGCAGTTACCCTTGGACTAGCGGAGGCGGTCCCCAAGAGACCCAGTACTTC. Protein sequence: CASSYPWTSGGGPQETQYF. Full variable domain (rest looked up from reference TRBV28 and TRBJ2-5): DVKVTQSSRYLVKRTGEKVFLECVQDMDHENMFWYRQDPGLGLRLIYFSYDVKMKEKGDIPEGYSVSREKKERFSLILESASTNQTSMYLCASSYPWTSGGGPQETQYFGPGTRLLVL.

The chain has TRBV7-9 and TRBJ2-7; D gene unclear. The CDR3 contains 15 residues. V lost 7 bases to trimming and J lost 0 bases, with 16 bases between them. The germline CDR1 and CDR2 sequences are SEHNR and FQNEAQ (reference sequence). For the CDR3, the DNA is TGTGCCAGCACCGATTCATGGGGTCTCTCCTACGAGCAGTACTTC. This sequence encodes CASTDSWGLSYEQYF.

The chain carries TRBV27 and TRBJ1-1, with D hard to call. The CDR3 is 15 residues long. V lost 2 bases and J lost 5, with 15 bases in between. The germline gives CDR1 MNHEY, CDR2 SMNVEV (reference sequence). The CDR3 DNA is TGTGCCAGCAGTTTAGAGGCCCGCTCAAATACTGAAGCTTTCTTT. Translating gives CASSLEARSNTEAFF.

This chain links TRBV11-3 with TRBJ1-4, with D tentatively TRBD1 (5 bases). Germline values: CDR1 SGHNT, CDR2 YENEEA. This CDR3 has 14 residues. With 1 base removed from V and 5 bases from J, the gap between germline ends came to 8 bases. DNA of the CDR3: TGTGCCAGCAGCTTAGGGGACCGGAATGAAAAACTGTTTTTT. Translated, it gives CASSLGDRNEKLFF.

The count of this clone is one. Other DNA sequences within the sample encode an identical CDR3. The V call is TRBV13, the J call TRBJ2-7; 9 bases match TRBD2. V lost 0 bases to trimming and J lost 7 bases; unmatched junction nucleotides: 7. The CDR3 is made up of 15 amino acids. CDR1 PRHDT and CDR2 FYEKMQ come from the germline V gene (reference sequence). Here the CDR3 DNA reads TGTGCCAGCAGCTTAGGTAGCGGGAGTTTTGGGGAGCAGTACTTC. Residues: CASSLGSGSFGEQYF.

The CDR3 coding sequence is TGTGCCAGCAGTTCATCCCTAGCGGGATCGCCGGGCTCCTACAATGAGCAGTTCTTC. Translation gives CASSSSLAGSPGSYNEQFF. The chain is built from TRBV28 and TRBJ2-1; 9 nucleotides agree with TRBD2. This CDR3 contains 19 residues. CDR1 is MDHEN, CDR2 SYDVKM, per germline. V dropped 4 bases and J dropped 0; count of bases not matched to a gene: 13.

The chain has TRBV29-1 and TRBJ2-1; 9 nucleotides agree with TRBD2. V shed 0 bases, J shed 0 bases, and the junction held 9 bases outside the gene matches. From germline, CDR1 is SQVTM and CDR2 ANQGSEA. The CDR3 spans 18 residues. CDR3 amino acids: CSVEDWILAGDSYNEQFF. The CDR3 DNA reads as TGCAGCGTTGAAGATTGGATCTTAGCGGGGGACTCCTACAATGAGCAGTTCTTC.

The V and J genes are TRBV28 and TRBJ2-7, with D tentatively TRBD2 (6 bases). This CDR3 is built from 13 residues. Germline V gene data show CDR1 as MDHEN and CDR2 as SYDVKM. V lost 3 bases, J lost 2 bases, and 8 bases lay in between. CDR3 protein: CASSLWTTYEQYF. CDR3 DNA: TGTGCCAGCAGTTTGTGGACTACCTACGAGCAGTACTTC.

The gene calls are TRBV9 and TRBJ2-2; 10 bases align to TRBD1. Germline trimming cut 3 bases from V and 4 bases from J; bases unmatched to any gene: 6. Germline V lookup: CDR1 SGDLS, CDR2 YYNGEE. There are 16 residues in the CDR3. The CDR3 nucleotides read TGTGCCAGCAGCGCCCCCGGGACAGGGGCCACCGGGGAGCTGTTTTTT. Its protein is CASSAPGTGATGELFF.

This chain links TRBV5-6 with TRBJ2-6; D may be TRBD2 (5 bases). The CDR3 length is 12 residues. V gave up 3 bases and J gave up 8 bases, with 6 bases separating them. Germline CDR1 SGHDT, CDR2 YYEEEE. In DNA, the CDR3 is TGTGCCAGCAGCTGGGAGACCAACGTCCTGACTTTC. Amino acids: CASSWETNVLTF. Supplemented by reference TRBV5-6 and TRBJ2-6, the full variable domain reads DAGVTQSPTHLIKTRGQQVTLRCSPKSGHDTVSWYQQALGQGPQFIFQYYEEEERQRGNFPDRFSGHQFPNYSSELNVNALLLGDSALYLCASSWETNVLTFGAGSRLTVL.

The chain couples TRBV27 to TRBJ2-7; perhaps TRBD1 as D (6 bases). The V end lost 6 bases, the J end lost 7 bases, and 13 bases lay between the germline ends. Germline loops: CDR1 MNHEY, CDR2 SMNVEV (reference sequence). The CDR3 is 12 residues long. Here the CDR3 reads CASRTGSGEQYF. CDR3 DNA sequence: TGTGCCAGCAGGACAGGATCGGGGGAGCAGTACTTC.

This clone was detected once. V and J are TRBV6-1 and TRBJ1-4, with 7 nucleotides matching TRBD1. The V gene end was trimmed by 7 bases and the J gene end by 8 bases; junction bases not matched to a gene: 13. The germline V gene encodes CDR1 MNHNS and CDR2 SASEGT. The CDR3 has 15 amino acids. The CDR3 bases are TGTGCCAGCAACGACGACCGGGACAGAAGGGAAAAACTGTTTTTT. Translating gives CASNDDRDRREKLFF.

V usage is TRBV30 and J usage is TRBJ1-3; D gene unclear. Per the germline V gene, CDR1 is GTSNPN and CDR2 is SVGIG (reference sequence). CDR3 length equals 12 residues. V lost 2 bases and J lost 4, with 6 bases in between. The CDR3 here is CAWSYEGNTIYF. The CDR3 DNA sequence: TGTGCCTGGAGTTACGAGGGAAACACCATATATTTT.

The genes are TRBV6-5 and TRBJ2-7; possibly TRBD1 or TRBD2 for D (5 bases each). Trimming cost V 2 bases and J 1 base, with 6 bases left between them. The CDR3 contains 13 residues. Germline lookup yields CDR1 MNHEY and CDR2 SVGAGI. The CDR3 DNA is TGTGCCAGCAGTTACGAGGGGTCCTACGAGCAGTACTTC. Amino acids: CASSYEGSYEQYF.

The J gene is TRBJ1-5, the V gene TRBV6-5; no firm D call. Per the germline V gene, CDR1 is MNHEY and CDR2 is SVGAGI. The CDR3 covers 14 residues. V was pared by 0 bases and J by 0 bases, with 3 bases between. The CDR3 nucleotides are TGTGCCAGCAGTTACTCTTCTAGCAATCAGCCCCAGCATTTT. Its protein product is CASSYSSSNQPQHF.

The chain uses TRBV4-3 and TRBJ2-2, with D hard to call. Germline CDR1 LGHNA, CDR2 YSLEER. CDR3 length: 15 residues. V was clipped by 4 bases and J by 0 bases, with 9 bases between them. The CDR3 bases are TGCGCCAGCAGCCGCCTGACTGCGAACACCGGGGAGCTGTTTTTT. Encoded protein: CASSRLTANTGELFF.

The chain recombines TRBV27 with TRBJ1-2; 7 nucleotides line up with TRBD1. Germline loops: CDR1 MNHEY, CDR2 SMNVEV (reference sequence). Trimming removed 3 bases from V and 8 bases from J; junction bases left unmatched: 6. The CDR3 contains 13 residues. CDR3: CASSFTGEGGYTF. DNA of the CDR3: TGTGCCAGCAGTTTTACAGGGGAGGGGGGCTACACCTTC.

V is TRBV28 and J is TRBJ2-7; D is undetermined. The CDR3 contains 14 residues. Trimming removed 0 bases from V and 3 bases from J, with 9 bases in between. Germline V gene lookup returns CDR1 MDHEN and CDR2 SYDVKM. CDR3: CASSLWGENYEQYF. CDR3 sequence (DNA): TGTGCCAGCAGTTTATGGGGCGAAAACTACGAGCAGTACTTC.

The chain links TRBV7-2 to TRBJ1-2; D ambiguous. Trimming shortened V by 2 bases and J by 2 bases, and 9 bases separated the two germline ends. This CDR3 is built from 14 residues. Germline lookup yields CDR1 SGHTA and CDR2 FQGNSA. The CDR3 is CASSLTTANYGYTF. The CDR3 nucleotides read TGTGCCAGCAGCTTAACGACGGCGAACTATGGCTACACCTTC.

The chain joins TRBV9 to TRBJ2-7; 10 bases fit TRBD1. Germline lookup yields CDR1 SGDLS and CDR2 YYNGEE. The CDR3 spans 14 residues. Trimming at V came to 0 bases and at J to 4 bases, leaving 1 base not matched to a gene. The chain's CDR3 is CASSVGQGAYEQYF. The CDR3 region has the DNA TGTGCCAGCAGCGTAGGACAGGGGGCTTACGAGCAGTACTTC.

The chain is built from TRBV27 and TRBJ1-1; D is unclear. There are 14 residues in the CDR3. Trimming removed 3 bases from V and 1 base from J, with 9 bases in between. Germline V gene data show CDR1 as MNHEY and CDR2 as SMNVEV (reference sequence). The CDR3 DNA reads TGTGCCAGCAGTTTTCACTTCGGGAACACTGAAGCTTTCTTT. Translating gives CASSFHFGNTEAFF.

In the case of this clone: The junction shows a germline mismatch at one end, possibly a read error. The chain uses TRBV11-2 and TRBJ1-1, with TRBD1 as a possible D gene (6 bases). The CDR3 loop spans 13 amino acids. CDR1 is SGHAT, CDR2 FQNNGV, per germline. The CDR3 is CASSLVGGTGAFF. DNA of the CDR3: TGTGCCAGCAGCTTAGTTGGGGGCACTGGAGCTTTCTTT.